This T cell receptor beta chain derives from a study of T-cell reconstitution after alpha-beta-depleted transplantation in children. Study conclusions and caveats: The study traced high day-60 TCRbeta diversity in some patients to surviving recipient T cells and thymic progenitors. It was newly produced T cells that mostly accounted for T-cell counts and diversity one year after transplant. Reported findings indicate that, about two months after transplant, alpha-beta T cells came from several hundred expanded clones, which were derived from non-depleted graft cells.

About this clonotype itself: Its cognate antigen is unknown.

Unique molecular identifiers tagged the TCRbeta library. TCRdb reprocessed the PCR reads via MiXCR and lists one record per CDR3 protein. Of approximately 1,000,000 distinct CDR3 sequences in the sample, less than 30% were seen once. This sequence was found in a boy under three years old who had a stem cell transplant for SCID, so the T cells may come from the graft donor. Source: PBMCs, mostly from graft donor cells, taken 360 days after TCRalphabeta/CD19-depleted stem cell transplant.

CDR3 protein: CASSPWGAGDTQYF. The CDR3 bases are TGTGCCAGCAGCCCTTGGGGGGCAGGGGATACGCAGTATTTT. The chain has TRBV7-2 and TRBJ2-3, with D perhaps given as TRBD1 or TRBD2 (6 bases each). From germline, CDR1 is SGHTA and CDR2 FQGNSA. Trimming took 5 bases from V and 6 from J, leaving 15 bases between them. The CDR3 contains 14 residues.